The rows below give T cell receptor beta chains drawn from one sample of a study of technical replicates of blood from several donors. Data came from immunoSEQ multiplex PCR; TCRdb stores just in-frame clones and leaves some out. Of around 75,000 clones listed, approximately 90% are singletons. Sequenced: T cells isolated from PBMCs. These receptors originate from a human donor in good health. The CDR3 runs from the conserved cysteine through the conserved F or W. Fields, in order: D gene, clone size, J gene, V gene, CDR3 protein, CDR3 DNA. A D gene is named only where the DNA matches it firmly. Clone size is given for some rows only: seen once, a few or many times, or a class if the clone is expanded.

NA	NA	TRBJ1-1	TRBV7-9	CASSSTRDTRNTEAFF	TGTGCCAGCAGCTCCACACGGGACACGAGAAACACTGAAGCTTTCTTT
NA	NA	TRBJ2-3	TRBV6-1	CASKGGSHTDTQYF	TGTGCCAGCAAAGGAGGGAGCCACACAGATACGCAGTATTTT
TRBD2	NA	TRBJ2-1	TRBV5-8	CASSPWATSGGWGEQFF	TGTGCCAGCAGCCCCTGGGCGACTAGCGGGGGCTGGGGTGAGCAGTTCTTC
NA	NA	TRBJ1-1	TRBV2	CASSYRVGAEAFF	TGTGCCAGCAGTTACAGGGTCGGCGCTGAAGCTTTCTTT
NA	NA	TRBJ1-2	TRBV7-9	CASSLGQNYGYTF	TGTGCCAGCAGCTTAGGGCAGAACTATGGCTACACCTTC
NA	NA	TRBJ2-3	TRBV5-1	CASSFETSRDTQYF	TGCGCCAGCAGCTTCGAGACTAGTCGAGATACGCAGTATTTT
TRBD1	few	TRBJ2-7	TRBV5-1	CASSSKGGQGYEQYF	TGCGCCAGCAGCTCTAAGGGGGGACAGGGCTACGAGCAGTACTTC
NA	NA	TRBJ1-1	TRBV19	CASRGMGATEAFF	TGTGCCAGTAGAGGGATGGGAGCCACTGAAGCTTTCTTT
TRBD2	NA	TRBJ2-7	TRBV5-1	CASSLGTSGRSWQYF	TGCGCCAGCAGCTTGGGGACTAGCGGGAGAAGTTGGCAGTACTTC
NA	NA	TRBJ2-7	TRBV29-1	CSGIGVNPYEQYF	TGCAGCGGGATAGGGGTCAATCCCTACGAGCAGTACTTC
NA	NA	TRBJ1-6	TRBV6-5	CASSYSAGQSPLHF	TGTGCCAGCAGTTACTCGGCAGGACAATCACCCCTCCACTTT
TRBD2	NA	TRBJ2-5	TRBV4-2	CASSQGVAGGLQSQYF	TGTGCCAGCAGCCAGGGAGTCGCGGGGGGGCTGCAGTCCCAGTACTTC
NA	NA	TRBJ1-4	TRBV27	CASSSTKQGRWEKLFF	TGTGCCAGCAGTTCAACCAAACAGGGCCGGTGGGAAAAACTGTTTTTT
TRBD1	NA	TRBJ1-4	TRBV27	CASSLGQSPNEKLFF	TGTGCCAGCAGTTTGGGACAGTCTCCTAATGAAAAACTGTTTTTT
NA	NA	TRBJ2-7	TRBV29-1	CSAVTGGSGDEQYF	TGCAGCGCTGTAACCGGAGGGAGTGGCGACGAGCAGTACTTC
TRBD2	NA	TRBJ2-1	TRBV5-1	CASRGGSNYNEQFF	TGCGCCAGCAGGGGCGGGAGCAACTACAATGAGCAGTTCTTC
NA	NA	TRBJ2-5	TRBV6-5	CASSTVWAQETQYF	TGTGCCAGCAGCACAGTATGGGCGCAGGAGACCCAGTACTTC
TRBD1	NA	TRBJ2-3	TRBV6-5	CASSMTGQGQDTQYF	TGTGCCAGCAGCATGACGGGACAGGGTCAAGATACGCAGTATTTT
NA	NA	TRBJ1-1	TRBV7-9	CASSLNGGGYTEAFF	TGTGCCAGCAGCTTAAATGGGGGGGGGTACACTGAAGCTTTCTTT
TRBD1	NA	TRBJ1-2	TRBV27	CASSLKQGVYITNYGYTF	TGTGCCAGCAGTTTGAAACAGGGGGTATACATAACTAACTATGGCTACACCTTC
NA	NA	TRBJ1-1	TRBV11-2	CASSLGHGTEAFF	TGTGCCAGCAGCTTAGGTCACGGGACAGAAGCTTTCTTT
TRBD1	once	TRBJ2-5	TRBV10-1	CASSPQGAAQETQYF	TGCGCCAGCAGTCCCCAGGGGGCTGCACAAGAGACCCAGTACTTC
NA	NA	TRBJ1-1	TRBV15	CATSRDYGEAFF	TGTGCCACCAGCAGAGATTACGGTGAAGCTTTCTTT
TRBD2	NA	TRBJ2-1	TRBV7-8	CASSLAYGTSPAVFF	TGTGCCAGCAGCTTAGCGTATGGGACTAGCCCCGCAGTGTTCTTC
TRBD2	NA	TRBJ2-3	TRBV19	CASSIGLAGGPDTQYF	TGTGCCAGTAGTATAGGCCTAGCGGGAGGGCCAGATACGCAGTATTTT
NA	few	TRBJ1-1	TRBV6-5	CASSRVDTEAFF	TGTGCCAGCAGCCGTGTAGACACTGAAGCTTTCTTT
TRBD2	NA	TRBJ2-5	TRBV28	CASSNPWEAGGRETQYF	TGTGCCAGCAGTAACCCCTGGGAAGCGGGGGGGCGGGAGACCCAGTACTTC
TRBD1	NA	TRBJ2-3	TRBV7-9	CASSLRGRADTQYF	TGTGCCAGCAGCTTAAGGGGGCGAGCAGATACGCAGTATTTT
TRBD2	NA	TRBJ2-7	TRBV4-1	CASSQGLAGVSEQYF	TGCGCCAGCAGCCAAGGACTAGCGGGAGTGTCCGAGCAGTACTTC
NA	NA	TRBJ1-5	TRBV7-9	CASSESNQPQHF	TGTGCCAGCTCGGAGAGCAATCAGCCCCAGCATTTT
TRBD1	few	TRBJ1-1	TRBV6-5	CASSPRTGITEAFF	TGTGCCAGCAGTCCACGGACAGGGATCACTGAAGCTTTCTTT
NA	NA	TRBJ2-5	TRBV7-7	CASSFQAGEETQYF	TGTGCCAGCAGCTTCCAGGCAGGGGAAGAGACCCAGTACTTC
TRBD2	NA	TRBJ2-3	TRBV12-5	CASSGEMSTDTQYF	TGTGCTAGTAGCGGGGAAATGAGTACAGATACGCAGTATTTT
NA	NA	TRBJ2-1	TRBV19	CASSRSGNLAEQFF	TGTGCCAGTAGTCGATCGGGGAATTTAGCTGAGCAGTTCTTC
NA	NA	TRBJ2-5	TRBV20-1	CSGQQETQYF	TGCAGTGGGCAGCAAGAGACCCAGTACTTC
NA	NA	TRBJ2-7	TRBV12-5	CASSRGYEQYF	TGTGCTAGCTCCCGGGGGTACGAGCAGTACTTC
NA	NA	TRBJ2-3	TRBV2	CASSEAGWRGSDTQYF	TGTGCCAGCAGTGAAGCGGGGTGGCGGGGCTCAGATACGCAGTATTTT
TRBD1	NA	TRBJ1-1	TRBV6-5	CASDRGGFEGEAFF	TGTGCCAGCGACAGGGGGGGATTCGAGGGGGAAGCTTTCTTT
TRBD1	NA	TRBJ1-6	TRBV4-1	CASRNPSTGNNSPLHF	TGCGCCAGCCGGAACCCCTCGACAGGGAATAATTCACCCCTCCACTTT
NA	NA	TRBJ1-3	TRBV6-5	CASTPGGASGNTIYF	TGTGCCAGCACCCCGGGGGGGGCCAGTGGAAACACCATATATTTT
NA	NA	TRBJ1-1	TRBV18	CASSPRQPNTEAFF	TGTGCCAGCTCACCAAGACAGCCGAACACTGAAGCTTTCTTT
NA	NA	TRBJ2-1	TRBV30	CAWTRQGLDEQFF	TGTGCCTGGACTCGTCAGGGCCTGGATGAGCAGTTCTTC
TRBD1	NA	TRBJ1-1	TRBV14	CASSPSPGTGVVNTEAFF	TGTGCCAGCAGCCCCAGCCCCGGGACAGGGGTGGTGAACACTGAAGCTTTCTTT
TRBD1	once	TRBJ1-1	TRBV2	CASSARTGILLAEAFF	TGTGCCAGCAGTGCGAGGACAGGGATCCTCTTAGCTGAAGCTTTCTTT
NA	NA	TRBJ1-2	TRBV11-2	CASSTGGTLAYGYTF	TGTGCCAGCAGCACAGGCGGGACGCTGGCCTATGGCTACACCTTC
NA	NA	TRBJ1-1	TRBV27	CASSIINLRKNTEAFF	TGTGCCAGCAGTATAATCAATCTAAGAAAGAACACTGAAGCTTTCTTT
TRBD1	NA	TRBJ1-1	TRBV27	CASTRTGGGGTEAFF	TGTGCCAGCACCAGGACAGGGGGAGGTGGCACTGAAGCTTTCTTT